A selection of T cell receptor beta chains follows, all from one sample in a study of cytomegalovirus exposure and HLA in healthy donors. TCRdb's table, derived via immunoSEQ multiplex PCR, lists solely in-frame clones and lacks some. This sample has some 180,000 clones, with roughly 75% found just once. Sequencing was performed on PBMCs. The receptors originated from a young woman in good health and CMV-seronegative. Both conserved end residues are part of each CDR3. The order of the fields is D gene, clone size, J gene, V gene, CDR3 protein, CDR3 DNA. D genes are given only for firm matches. Size values are once, few and many counts, or a class for expanded clones, and some rows have none.

.,few,TRBJ2-6,TRBV2,CASTPGDGANVLTF,TGTGCCAGCACCCCGGGGGATGGGGCCAACGTCCTGACTTTC
.,.,TRBJ1-1,TRBV6-5,CASSYVGEGTEAFF,TGTGCCAGCAGTTACGTCGGGGAGGGGACTGAAGCTTTCTTT
.,.,TRBJ2-4,TRBV12-5,CASGLGTENIQYF,TGTGCTAGTGGTTTGGGGACAGAAAACATTCAGTACTTC
TRBD1,.,TRBJ1-4,TRBV4-3,CASSPGQGENEKLFF,TGCGCCAGCAGCCCGGGACAGGGCGAAAATGAAAAACTGTTTTTT
.,once,TRBJ2-5,TRBV28,CASSSPTGKETQYF,TGTGCCAGCAGCTCCCCCACAGGGAAAGAGACCCAGTACTTC
TRBD1,.,TRBJ2-5,TRBV5-6,CASSLTDRGGETQYF,TGTGCCAGCAGCTTGACGGACAGGGGGGGAGAGACCCAGTACTTC
TRBD1,.,TRBJ1-2,TRBV6-1,CASETTGELYGYTF,TGTGCCAGCGAGACGACAGGGGAGCTCTATGGCTACACCTTC
TRBD1,.,TRBJ2-1,TRBV5-1,CASSLEGRQGEEQFF,TGCGCCAGCAGCCTGGAGGGGAGACAGGGGGAAGAGCAGTTCTTC
.,few,TRBJ2-7,TRBV30,CAYDSLYEQYF,TGTGCCTATGACAGTCTCTACGAGCAGTACTTC
.,many,TRBJ1-1,TRBV6-4,CASSSRDTNTEAFF,TGTGCCAGCAGTTCCCGGGACACCAACACTGAAGCTTTCTTT
.,.,TRBJ1-2,TRBV18,CASSPPSSIGAYGYTF,TGTGCCAGCTCACCACCGTCCAGCATAGGGGCCTATGGCTACACCTTC
TRBD1,.,TRBJ2-7,TRBV6-5,CASNDPGQGAHEQYF,TGTGCCAGCAATGATCCGGGACAGGGGGCCCACGAGCAGTACTTC
TRBD1,.,TRBJ1-2,TRBV30,CAWTSGTGENYGYTF,TGTGCCTGGACGTCCGGGACAGGCGAAAACTATGGCTACACCTTC
.,few,TRBJ2-7,TRBV5-1,CASSLLNGGEQYF,TGCGCCAGCAGCCTCCTCAACGGGGGCGAGCAGTACTTC
TRBD2,.,TRBJ2-1,TRBV14,CASSSPPLAGLNEQFF,TGTGCCAGCAGCTCTCCCCCACTAGCGGGACTCAATGAGCAGTTCTTC
.,.,TRBJ1-1,TRBV15,CATSSDRRNTEAFF,TGTGCCACCAGCAGCGACAGGAGGAACACTGAAGCTTTCTTT
TRBD2,few,TRBJ2-1,TRBV5-1,CASSFGLAFYNEQFF,TGCGCCAGCAGCTTCGGACTAGCGTTCTACAATGAGCAGTTCTTC
TRBD1,.,TRBJ1-6,TRBV5-1,CASSTQGGKYNSPLHF,TGCGCCAGCAGCACCCAGGGGGGCAAGTATAATTCACCCCTCCACTTT
TRBD1,.,TRBJ2-7,TRBV5-1,CASSGTGFDEQYF,TGCGCCAGCAGCGGGACAGGGTTTGACGAGCAGTACTTC
.,.,TRBJ2-5,TRBV18,CASSPPGQGRETQYF,TGTGCCAGCTCACCACCAGGGCAGGGGAGAGAGACCCAGTACTTC
TRBD1,.,TRBJ1-5,TRBV30,CAWSWTGSNQPQHF,TGTGCCTGGAGTTGGACAGGGTCCAATCAGCCCCAGCATTTT
.,.,TRBJ2-3,TRBV30,CAWSVRQLISTDTQYF,TGTGCCTGGAGTGTAAGACAGCTTATTAGCACAGATACGCAGTATTTT
TRBD1,.,TRBJ2-1,TRBV5-1,CASSSGTGTANEQFF,TGCGCCAGCAGCTCTGGGACAGGGACGGCTAATGAGCAGTTCTTC
.,once,TRBJ2-2,TRBV9,CASSVDLPGELFF,TGTGCCAGCAGCGTAGACCTACCCGGGGAGCTGTTTTTT
TRBD2,.,TRBJ2-6,TRBV5-1,CASSWGLAGGLITPSGANVLTF,TGCGCCAGCAGCTGGGGACTAGCGGGGGGGTTGATAACCCCCTCTGGGGCCAACGTCCTGACTTTC
TRBD2,.,TRBJ2-7,TRBV30,CAWIGTSGMPYEQYF,TGTGCCTGGATTGGGACTAGCGGGATGCCCTACGAGCAGTACTTC
TRBD2,.,TRBJ2-3,TRBV7-7,CASSSTRLAGTDTQYF,TGTGCTAGCAGCTCGACTCGCCTAGCGGGCACAGATACGCAGTATTTT
TRBD1,few,TRBJ1-5,TRBV27,CASQGVGQPQHF,TGTGCCAGCCAGGGGGTAGGGCAGCCCCAGCATTTT
.,.,TRBJ1-1,TRBV4-3,CASSQDGRETDAFF,TGCGCCAGCAGCCAAGATGGGAGGGAAACCGACGCTTTCTTT
.,.,TRBJ1-2,TRBV4-1,CASSHLGRGDKHGYTF,TGCGCCAGCAGCCATCTCGGGAGGGGGGACAAGCATGGCTACACCTTC
TRBD1,.,TRBJ1-1,TRBV5-4,CASSSMTGGNTEAFF,TGTGCCAGCAGCTCCATGACAGGGGGGAACACTGAAGCTTTCTTT
TRBD1,.,TRBJ2-7,TRBV7-7,CASSLTGVGSNEQYF,TGTGCTAGCAGCCTGACAGGGGTCGGAAGTAACGAGCAGTACTTC
.,.,TRBJ1-2,TRBV4-1,CASSQVSGRESGYTF,TGCGCCAGCAGCCAAGTTTCAGGCAGGGAATCCGGCTACACCTTC
.,.,TRBJ2-7,TRBV6-1,CASSEIGASDEQYF,TGTGCCAGCAGTGAAATAGGGGCTTCGGACGAGCAGTACTTC
TRBD2,.,TRBJ2-3,TRBV7-2,CASSFGGAIDTQYF,TGTGCCAGCAGCTTCGGGGGGGCCATAGATACGCAGTATTTT
TRBD1,.,TRBJ1-6,TRBV6-5,CASSAGQGGSPLHF,TGTGCCAGCAGTGCCGGACAGGGTGGTTCACCCCTCCACTTT
TRBD1,.,TRBJ1-2,TRBV9,CASSQPGQGFFGYTF,TGTGCCAGCAGCCAACCGGGACAGGGGTTTTTTGGCTACACCTTC
TRBD1,.,TRBJ2-6,TRBV30,CAWTGGDSSGANVLTF,TGTGCCTGGACAGGGGGTGATTCCTCTGGGGCCAACGTCCTGACTTTC
.,.,TRBJ1-3,TRBV4-2,CASSQDSVSRGGNTIYF,TGTGCCAGCAGCCAAGATTCAGTCAGTCGCGGAGGAAACACCATATATTTT
TRBD1,.,TRBJ1-4,TRBV5-4,CASSLMGTGGGGNEKLFF,TGTGCCAGCAGCTTGATGGGGACAGGGGGCGGGGGGAATGAAAAACTGTTTTTT
.,few,TRBJ2-7,TRBV6-5,CASSYTQDHEQYF,TGTGCCAGCAGTTACACACAGGACCACGAGCAGTACTTC
TRBD1,.,TRBJ1-2,TRBV5-1,CASTADRVDGYTF,TGCGCCAGCACCGCGGACAGGGTAGATGGCTACACCTTC
.,.,TRBJ1-6,TRBV11-2,CASSLNAGVNSPLHF,TGTGCCAGCAGCTTAAACGCAGGGGTTAATTCACCCCTCCACTTT
.,.,TRBJ2-7,TRBV27,CASSLHGPSYEQYF,TGTGCCAGCAGTTTACATGGGCCCTCCTACGAGCAGTACTTC
TRBD1,.,TRBJ2-3,TRBV4-2,CASSQHSGTTGATGTQYF,TGTGCCAGCAGCCAACACTCAGGCACCACAGGGGCCACGGGTACGCAGTATTTT